This T cell receptor beta chain was retrieved from a study of CD8+CD57+ T cells in acquired aplastic anemia. The overall study: Quantities of DNA derived from sorted CD4+ and CD8+ cells averaged around 3 ug.

Those patients picked for sequencing had displayed CD8+CD57+ cell expansion on flow cytometry. Patients, without exception, had severe acquired aplastic anemia. Study findings and constraints: About 30 CD8+ CDR3 sequences occurred in both the patients and the controls.

V lost 6 bases to trimming and J lost 6 bases, with 9 bases between them. Germline V gene lookup returns CDR1 DFQATT and CDR2 SNEGSKA (reference sequence). This CDR3 has 11 amino acids. Worth noting for this clonotype: Its antigen remains unknown.

Genomic DNA was employed as the template in profiling TCR beta VDJ and CDR3. TCRdb analysed the reads with MiXCR anew, one entry per CDR3 protein. The profile shows under 500,000 distinct CDR3 sequences, roughly a third of them singletons. This TCR was sampled from a human donor with aplastic anemia. The V call is TRBV20-1, the J call TRBJ2-1; D unclear. Source material: sorted CD4+, CD8+, or CD8+CD57+ T cells (not recorded which) from PBMCs. The DNA for the CDR3 is TGCAGTGCGCCTCCGGTCAATGAGCAGTTCTTC. The encoded protein is CSAPPVNEQFF.